Listed below are T cell receptor beta chains from one sample, sequenced in a study of T cell repertoires in cytomegalovirus infection. TCRdb called the reads again in MiXCR, with one record for every CDR3 protein. This table has about 830,000 distinct CDR3 sequences, about 33% appearing once. These receptors lack a known antigen. Sequenced here: cultured CD8+ T cells from PBMCs, sampled from culture after CMV antigen stimulation. All receptors come from a human donor in good health (CMV status not recorded). Some clones in this sample may be carry-over from other donors' samples. Both conserved end residues are part of each CDR3. D genes are given only for firm matches. Clone size, where shown, is once, few, many, or a class for clones that have expanded.

cdr3_nt cdr3_aa j_call v_call clone_size d_call
TGTGCCAGCAGCTTGAGGGGGCTTGGATACAATGAGCAGTTCTTC CASSLRGLGYNEQFF TRBJ2-1 TRBV7-2 few TRBD1
TGCGCCAGCTATGGGACAGGTGAAGCTTTCTTT CASYGTGEAFF TRBJ1-1 TRBV10-2 few TRBD1
TGTGCCAGCAGCGAAGAGGGAAGGTACGAGCAGTACTTC CASSEEGRYEQYF TRBJ2-7 TRBV7-6 few -
TGTGCCAGCAGAGGGACAGAGAGCTATGGCTACACCTTC CASRGTESYGYTF TRBJ1-2 TRBV28 many TRBD1
TGTGCCAGCAGTTACATGGCGGGGTCCTCCCAAGAGACCCAGTACTTC CASSYMAGSSQETQYF TRBJ2-5 TRBV6-2/TRBV6-3 - -
TGTGCCAGCAGCCCGAATCTCAATGAGCAGTTCTTC CASSPNLNEQFF TRBJ2-1 TRBV27 few -
TGTGCCAGCAATCGACTAGCGGGGGGATGGATCGGGGAGCTGTTTTTT CASNRLAGGWIGELFF TRBJ2-2 TRBV27 - TRBD2
TGTGCCAGCAGTTTTTCCCTCTCGGGACGGGGTGAGAACTATGGCTACACCTTC CASSFSLSGRGENYGYTF TRBJ1-2 TRBV12-3/TRBV12-4 many -
TGTGCCAGCAGCTTATCCCGGGGAGAGACCCAGTACTTC CASSLSRGETQYF TRBJ2-5 TRBV7-3 - -
TGCGCCAGCAGCCAGGGACAGGTACTCTATGGCTACACCTTC CASSQGQVLYGYTF TRBJ1-2 TRBV4-1 - TRBD1
TGCGCCAGCAGAGTAAGCGGGGGGCCAGGGGAGCAGTTCTTC CASRVSGGPGEQFF TRBJ2-1 TRBV4-1 - TRBD2
TGTGCCAGTAGTTCATGGGGCACTGAAGCTTTCTTT CASSSWGTEAFF TRBJ1-1 TRBV19 - -
TGTGCCAGCAGTTACCTATCCCAGCGGGTCACAGATACGCAGTATTTT CASSYLSQRVTDTQYF TRBJ2-3 TRBV6-2/TRBV6-3 - -
TGCGCCAGCAGCCAAGATAGGGCAGGGGGCAATCAGCCCCAGCATTTT CASSQDRAGGNQPQHF TRBJ1-5 TRBV4-1 - -
TGTGCCAGCAGTTTAACCCTGGCAGATACGCAGTATTTT CASSLTLADTQYF TRBJ2-3 TRBV28 - -
TGTGCCAGCAGCTTAGACGGGACGGCGAACACTGAAGCTTTCTTT CASSLDGTANTEAFF TRBJ1-1 TRBV7-6 - -
TGTGCCATCAGTGAGTCGCCTCGGGAGGGGGAATCCCTCGGAAACACCATATATTTT CAISESPREGESLGNTIYF TRBJ1-3 TRBV10-3 few -
TGCGCCAGCAGCCAAAAGGAGGGGGCTCACACTGAAGCTTTCTTT CASSQKEGAHTEAFF TRBJ1-1 TRBV4-3 - TRBD1
TGTGCCAGCAGCGCGACAGGGGCTATATACTATGGCTACACCTTC CASSATGAIYYGYTF TRBJ1-2 TRBV9 - TRBD1
TGCAGTGCTCCCGCCAGGGTAGGGTCCTACGAGCAGTACTTC CSAPARVGSYEQYF TRBJ2-7 TRBV20-1 - -
TGTGCCAGCAGCCCCCGCCTCAACAATGAGCAGTTCTTC CASSPRLNNEQFF TRBJ2-1 TRBV7-9 many -
TGTGCCAGCAGCTTACGCGGGGGATACAATGAGCAGTTCTTC CASSLRGGYNEQFF TRBJ2-1 TRBV6-2/TRBV6-3 many TRBD2